One sample yielded the 29 T cell receptor beta chains listed below, sequenced in a study of PD-1 blockade in mismatch repair-deficient tumors. The method was immunoSEQ multiplex PCR; TCRdb's version includes in-frame clones alone and lacks a portion of them. The data show about 79,000 clones, 70% to 90% seen once. The input for sequencing was peripheral blood, taken 44 weeks after starting pembrolizumab. The receptor set was obtained from an adult with mismatch repair-deficient cancer.

The chain carries TRBV5-6 and TRBJ2-3, with D perhaps being TRBD1 or TRBD2 (5 bases each). The CDR3 covers 14 residues. Trimming took off 3 bases at V and 3 bases at J, with 11 bases between the two ends. Germline CDR1 and CDR2: SGHDT and YYEEEE. The CDR3 sequence is CASSWGSGTDTQYF. CDR3 sequence (DNA): TGTGCCAGCAGCTGGGGGTCGGGGACAGATACGCAGTATTTT.

The V gene is TRBV15, the J gene TRBJ2-2; 7 positions agree with TRBD2. The V segment lost 4 bases and the J segment 6 bases; nucleotides outside the gene matches: 8. This CDR3 is built from 15 residues. CDR1 is LNHNV, CDR2 YYDKDF, per germline (reference sequence). CDR3 loop: CATSNKSGIAGELFF. The CDR3, as DNA: TGTGCCACCAGCAACAAGAGCGGGATTGCCGGGGAGCTGTTTTTT.

As DNA, the CDR3 is TGTGCCAGTAGTGACGGGCTAGCGGGAGGAGAGACCCAGTACTTC. Translation gives CASSDGLAGGETQYF. The rearrangement links TRBV19 to TRBJ2-5; TRBD2 agrees at 11 bases. V lost 5 bases, J lost 4 bases, and 6 bases stayed unmatched. The germline V gene encodes CDR1 LNHDA and CDR2 SQIVND (reference sequence). The CDR3 is 15 amino acids.

The chain has TRBV10-3 and TRBJ1-2; D not certain. The V end lost 0 bases, the J end lost 8 bases, and 16 bases lay between the germline ends. This CDR3 is built from 15 residues. CDR1 ENHRY and CDR2 SYGVKD come from the germline V gene. The CDR3 reads CAISESSGLYEGYTF. The DNA of the CDR3 is TGTGCCATCAGTGAGTCCTCAGGTCTGTATGAGGGCTACACCTTC.

The rearrangement uses TRBV5-1 and TRBJ2-7, with D perhaps matching TRBD1 (6 bases). The length of the CDR3 is 15 residues. Germline V gives CDR1 SGHRS, CDR2 YFSETQ. Trimming pared 0 bases from V and 3 bases from J, leaving 13 bases between. The CDR3 DNA is TGCGCCAGCAGCTTGGATGGTCAGGGGAGCTACGAGCAGTACTTC. Its translation: CASSLDGQGSYEQYF.

J is TRBJ2-1 and V is TRBV4-2, with unresolved D. With 0 bases removed from V and 8 bases from J, the gap between germline ends came to 8 bases. This CDR3 comprises 13 residues. CDR1 is LGHNA and CDR2 is YNFKEQ in the germline V gene. CDR3 DNA sequence: TGTGCCAGCAGCCAAGAAAATAGAGATGAGCAGTTCTTC. It translates to CASSQENRDEQFF.

This clone was found a few times. This sequence joins TRBV5-6 and TRBJ1-5; maybe TRBD1 (5 bases). Trimming stripped 3 bases from V and 10 bases from J, with 14 bases between. CDR1 is SGHDT and CDR2 is YYEEEE in the germline V gene. The CDR3 is 13 amino acids. CDR3 protein: CASSSWGRSPQHF. The CDR3 DNA follows: TGTGCCAGCAGCTCCTGGGGACGGAGCCCCCAGCATTTT.

The rearrangement uses TRBV18 and TRBJ1-2, with TRBD1 matching over 7 bases. Losses at the gene ends were 2 bases for V and 2 bases for J; bases not matched to a gene: 8. CDR3 size: 16 residues. Germline V gene data show CDR1 as KGHSH and CDR2 as LQKENI. The CDR3 reads CASSPRTGDSNYGYTF. The CDR3 DNA reads as TGTGCCAGCTCACCAAGAACAGGGGACTCAAACTATGGCTACACCTTC.

This sequence joins TRBV30 and TRBJ1-2; maybe TRBD1 (5 bases). Trimming pared 0 bases from V and 2 bases from J, leaving 13 bases between. Germline V CDR1 and CDR2: GTSNPN, SVGIG (reference sequence). The CDR3 runs 15 residues. The CDR3 nucleotides read TGTGCCTGGAGTGTACCCGGGGGACTAAACTATGGCTACACCTTC. Translation gives CAWSVPGGLNYGYTF.

The V gene is TRBV6-5, the J gene TRBJ2-1; possible D gene TRBD2, 5 bases. The germline V and J ends were trimmed by 0 bases and 6 bases, with 6 bases remaining between them. Germline lookup yields CDR1 MNHEY and CDR2 SVGAGI. The CDR3 has 13 amino acids. The CDR3 bases are TGTGCCAGCAGTTACTCGAGCGGCAATGAGCAGTTCTTC. Translated, it gives CASSYSSGNEQFF.

This clone was observed a handful of times. The gene calls are TRBV5-6 and TRBJ2-5; 13 nucleotides line up with TRBD2. The CDR3 runs to 16 residues. Trimming at V came to 3 bases and at J to 1 base, leaving 3 bases not matched to a gene. Germline values: CDR1 SGHDT, CDR2 YYEEEE. The CDR3 DNA reads as TGTGCCAGCAGCTCATGGACTAGCGGGAGCCAAGAGACCCAGTACTTC. Translation: CASSSWTSGSQETQYF.

This rearrangement joins TRBV10-2 to TRBJ2-5; 12 bases fit TRBD2. The V gene end was trimmed by 3 bases and the J gene end by 3 bases; junction bases not matched to a gene: 2. The CDR3 consists of 15 residues. Germline loops: CDR1 WSHSY, CDR2 SAAADI. Written as DNA, the CDR3 is TGCGCCAGCAGTGAAAGACTAGCGGGAGAAGAGACCCAGTACTTC. It is translated as CASSERLAGEETQYF.

The chain links TRBV5-8 to TRBJ2-3; 7 bases are a match to TRBD2. Unmatched junction bases numbered 3, after V lost 2 bases and J lost 0 bases. The germline V gene has CDR1 SGHTS and CDR2 YDEGEE. This CDR3 has 15 residues. CDR3 in DNA: TGTGCCAGCAGCTTCCGGGACTATAGCACAGATACGCAGTATTTT. Protein: CASSFRDYSTDTQYF.

The chain employs TRBV30 and TRBJ1-5; D might be TRBD1 (6 bases). CDR3 length: 15 residues. In germline, CDR1 is GTSNPN, CDR2 SVGIG (reference sequence). Between the trimmed V and J ends, which lost 3 bases and 6 bases, there was a span of 18 bases. This CDR3 is CAWSRGSGVGQPQHF. The CDR3 DNA reads as TGTGCCTGGAGCCGGGGGTCAGGGGTGGGTCAGCCCCAGCATTTT. The full variable domain, in which reference TRBV30 and TRBJ1-5 provide the parts outside the CDR3, is SQTIHQWPATLVQPVGSPLSLECTVEGTSNPNLYWYRQAAGRGLQLLFYSVGIGQISSEVPQNLSASRPQDRQFILSSKKLLLSDSGFYLCAWSRGSGVGQPQHFGDGTRLSIL.

The V call is TRBV15, the J call TRBJ1-5; D is unresolved. The CDR3 runs to 15 residues. From germline, CDR1 is LNHNV and CDR2 YYDKDF (reference sequence). Deletions cut 3 bases from V and 1 base from J, with 10 bases between. The CDR3 DNA reads as TGTGCCACCAGCAGGGGCGGACGAAGCAATCAGCCCCAGCATTTT. This gives the protein CATSRGGRSNQPQHF. Drawing the rest from reference TRBV15 and TRBJ1-5, the complete variable domain is DAMVIQNPRYQVTQFGKPVTLSCSQTLNHNVMYWYQQKSSQAPKLLFHYYDKDFNNEADTPDNFQSRRPNTSFCFLDIRSPGLGDTAMYLCATSRGGRSNQPQHFGDGTRLSIL.

This clone came up a few times. This chain uses TRBV7-2 with TRBJ2-7; D is unclear. Trimming removed 3 bases at V and 4 bases at J, with 10 bases between. The CDR3 runs to 13 residues. The germline CDR1 and CDR2 sequences are SGHTA and FQGNSA. CDR3 sequence: CASSLRRSYEQYF. CDR3 DNA sequence: TGTGCCAGCAGCTTGCGCAGATCTTACGAGCAGTACTTC.

The CDR3 loop is CASSWTGDQPQHF. The CDR3 DNA reads TGTGCCAGCAGCTGGACAGGGGATCAGCCCCAGCATTTT. The gene calls are TRBV6-5 and TRBJ1-5, with 9 nucleotides matching TRBD1. V was clipped by 6 bases and J by 5 bases; unmatched bases: 2. This CDR3 contains 13 residues. Per germline, CDR1 MNHEY and CDR2 SVGAGI.

This clone was seen only a few times. The CDR3 is CASSLVRDRLTGELFF. In DNA, the CDR3 is TGTGCCAGCAGCTTGGTCCGGGACAGGCTGACCGGGGAGCTGTTTTTT. The chain has TRBV5-6 and TRBJ2-2; 8 nucleotides align to TRBD1. V shed 0 bases, J shed 5 bases, and the junction held 6 bases outside the gene matches. Germline V lookup: CDR1 SGHDT, CDR2 YYEEEE. This CDR3 region has 16 residues.

The chain recombines TRBV7-3 with TRBJ2-7, with 9 bases fitting TRBD2. The CDR3 totals 16 residues. The germline V gene has CDR1 SGHTA and CDR2 FQGTGA. V dropped 0 bases and J dropped 2; count of bases not matched to a gene: 5. DNA for the CDR3: TGTGCCAGCAGCTTAACCGGGGTAGCGGGAGCCTACGAGCAGTACTTC. Protein sequence: CASSLTGVAGAYEQYF. Filled out from reference TRBV7-3 and TRBJ2-7, the complete variable domain reads GAGVSQTPSNKVTEKGKYVELRCDPISGHTALYWYRQSLGQGPEFLIYFQGTGAADDSGLPNDRFFAVRPEGSVSTLKIQRTERGDSAVYLCASSLTGVAGAYEQYFGPGTRLTVT.

V gene TRBV5-4 combines with J gene TRBJ2-2; D possibly uses TRBD1 or TRBD2 (5 bases each). CDR1 is SGHNT and CDR2 is YYREEE in the germline V gene (reference sequence). There are 16 residues in the CDR3. The V gene lost 4 bases and the J gene lost 2 bases, with 15 bases spanning the gap. CDR3 sequence reads: CASSQGRGVNTGELFF. DNA of the CDR3: TGTGCCAGCAGCCAGGGCCGAGGGGTAAACACCGGGGAGCTGTTTTTT. Together with reference TRBV5-4 and TRBJ2-2, the CDR3 gives the full variable domain: ETGVTQSPTHLIKTRGQQVTLRCSSQSGHNTVSWYQQALGQGPQFIFQYYREEENGRGNFPPRFSGLQFPNYSSELNVNALELDDSALYLCASSQGRGVNTGELFFGEGSRLTVL.

This clone was seen a few times. This chain connects TRBV29-1 to TRBJ1-1; no definite D call. CDR3 length: 13 residues. Germline CDR1 SQVTM, CDR2 ANQGSEA. The CDR3 protein is CTANSGEGSEAFF. Written as DNA, the CDR3 is TGCACCGCGAACTCCGGAGAGGGCTCTGAAGCTTTCTTT.

With regard to this clone: The junction departs from germline at one end; a sequencing error may be responsible. The chain recombines TRBV10-3 with TRBJ2-3; D possibly uses TRBD1 or TRBD2 (7 bases each). The CDR3 totals 17 residues. CDR1 and CDR2 from the germline V gene are ENHRY and SYGVKD. The CDR3 loop is CAIGRGNLEVGTATQYF. DNA for the CDR3: TGTGCCATCGGGAGGGGAAACTTGGAGGTGGGGACAGCTACGCAGTATTTT.

In this sample, this clone turned up once. The V gene is TRBV19, the J gene TRBJ2-5, with D unclear. The V end lost 5 bases, the J end lost 3 bases, and 10 bases lay between the germline ends. Germline CDR1 LNHDA, CDR2 SQIVND (reference sequence). CDR3 size: 13 residues. In nucleotides, the CDR3 is TGTGCCAGTAGTCTGGGGTATGAAGAGACCCAGTACTTC. It codes for CASSLGYEETQYF.

The chain carries TRBV7-2 and TRBJ2-5, with 7 bases fitting TRBD1. Germline CDR1 is SGHTA and CDR2 is FQGNSA. The junction had 18 bases not matched to a gene; V was cut back by 3 bases and J by 8 bases. The CDR3 totals 17 residues. The CDR3 region has the DNA TGTGCCAGCAGCTTTGTCCCCGAGCAGGGGGTACCGACTACCCAGTACTTC. Its translation is CASSFVPEQGVPTTQYF.

This chain uses TRBV4-3 with TRBJ1-3; D gene ambiguous. V lost 1 base to trimming and J lost 4 bases, with 11 bases between them. The CDR3 runs to 15 residues. Germline V gene data show CDR1 as LGHNA and CDR2 as YSLEER. CDR3 in amino acids: CASSQGPSSGNTIYF. The CDR3 coding sequence is TGCGCCAGCAGCCAAGGACCGTCCTCCGGAAACACCATATATTTT.

The genes are TRBV7-8 and TRBJ1-2, with D possibly being TRBD1 (6 bases). Per the germline V gene, CDR1 is SGHVS and CDR2 is FQNEAQ. CDR3 length equals 14 residues. Trimming took off 5 bases at V and 2 bases at J, with 12 bases between the two ends. This chain's CDR3 is CASSPTGPNYGYTF. CDR3 nucleotides: TGTGCCAGCAGCCCTACAGGGCCGAACTATGGCTACACCTTC. The full variable domain, completed using reference TRBV7-8 and TRBJ1-2, is GAGVSQSPRYKVAKRGQDVALRCDPISGHVSLFWYQQALGQGPEFLTYFQNEAQLDKSGLPSDRFFAERPEGSVSTLKIQRTQQEDSAVYLCASSPTGPNYGYTFGSGTRLTVV.

This chain connects TRBV5-1 to TRBJ2-5, with D possibly matching TRBD2 (6 bases). The germline V gene has CDR1 SGHRS and CDR2 YFSETQ. This CDR3 is 17 amino acids long. The V end lost 0 bases, the J end lost 2 bases, and 17 bases lay between the germline ends. The CDR3 loop is CASSLGGLSGFQETQYF. CDR3 coding DNA: TGCGCCAGCAGCTTGGGGGGATTAAGCGGGTTTCAAGAGACCCAGTACTTC.

This clone has a handful of counts. The chain has TRBV15 and TRBJ2-7; D unresolved. The CDR3 has 13 amino acids. CDR1 is LNHNV, CDR2 YYDKDF, per germline (reference sequence). V shed 0 bases and J shed 4 bases, with 7 bases lying between them. The CDR3 bases are TGTGCCACCAGCAGAGATCTCGGGTACGAGCAGTACTTC. It encodes CATSRDLGYEQYF.

The rearrangement links TRBV29-1 to TRBJ1-3, with D hard to call. The germline V gene has CDR1 SQVTM and CDR2 ANQGSEA. The CDR3 covers 13 residues. Deletions cut 4 bases from V and 0 bases from J, with 7 bases between. The CDR3 DNA reads TGCAGCGTTGCGGTGGTCTCTGGAAACACCATATATTTT. Protein sequence: CSVAVVSGNTIYF.